A single sample is the source of the 11 T cell receptor beta chains below, sequenced in a study of blood T cell repertoires in COVID-19. Here immunoSEQ multiplex PCR was the method, and the copy in TCRdb shows in-frame clones only, minus some. The top ten clones hold 3.4% of a sample with 250,000 or so clones, about 86% of them seen once. Sequenced sample: PBMCs or T cells enriched from blood (not recorded which). These receptor sequences come from a man over 45 who had recovered from COVID-19.

This clone occurred once. The chain combines TRBV7-2 with TRBJ2-1, with D possibly TRBD2 on 5 matching bases. Trimming took off 5 bases at V and 1 base at J, with 18 bases between the two ends. The CDR3 has 17 amino acids. CDR1 is SGHTA and CDR2 is FQGNSA in the germline V gene. The DNA for the CDR3 is TGTGCCAGCAGCCAGAGGCCGGGATATGGGTCCTACAATGAGCAGTTCTTC. The encoded protein is CASSQRPGYGSYNEQFF.

The chain couples TRBV6-5 to TRBJ1-2; D uncertain. The CDR3 spans 14 residues. The germline V and J ends were trimmed by 0 bases and 8 bases, with 13 bases remaining between them. Germline CDR1 reads MNHEY; CDR2 reads SVGAGI. CDR3 residues: CASSYSPAVRGYTF. In DNA, the CDR3 is TGTGCCAGCAGTTACTCCCCCGCGGTTCGCGGCTACACCTTC.

The chain couples TRBV5-1 to TRBJ2-1; tentative D call: TRBD1 (5 bases). V was trimmed by 0 bases and J by 2 bases, leaving 15 bases between them. CDR1 and CDR2 from the germline V gene are SGHRS and YFSETQ. CDR3 size: 17 residues. The CDR3 DNA follows: TGCGCCAGCAGCTTGGCCCCGACAGTAAATGCCTACAATGAGCAGTTCTTC. Translating gives CASSLAPTVNAYNEQFF.

The rearrangement links TRBV28 to TRBJ1-1, with no clear D. Germline lookup yields CDR1 MDHEN and CDR2 SYDVKM. V lost 6 bases, J lost 4 bases, and 12 bases lay in between. CDR3 length equals 13 residues. CDR3 loop: CASSRGRGTEAFF. CDR3 sequence (DNA): TGTGCCAGCAGCAGAGGGCGGGGCACTGAAGCTTTCTTT.

The chain joins TRBV7-3 to TRBJ2-1, with D perhaps TRBD2 (6 bases). This CDR3 comprises 13 residues. V was clipped by 5 bases and J by 10 bases, with 15 bases between them. Germline V gene lookup returns CDR1 SGHTA and CDR2 FQGTGA. Written as DNA, the CDR3 is TGTGCCAGCAGCCCAAGGAGGGCCGGGGAGCAGTTCTTC. Translating gives CASSPRRAGEQFF. Drawing the rest from reference TRBV7-3 and TRBJ2-1, the complete variable domain is GAGVSQTPSNKVTEKGKYVELRCDPISGHTALYWYRQSLGQGPEFLIYFQGTGAADDSGLPNDRFFAVRPEGSVSTLKIQRTERGDSAVYLCASSPRRAGEQFFGPGTRLTVL.

This clone was seen only once. This sequence joins TRBV11-3 and TRBJ1-3; 7 bases line up with TRBD1. The CDR3 runs 13 residues. Trimming cost V 5 bases and J 9 bases; bases outside gene matches: 7. CDR1 SGHNT and CDR2 YENEEA come from the germline V gene. The CDR3 region is CASSHGQEGTIYF. CDR3 in DNA: TGTGCCAGCAGCCATGGACAGGAGGGCACCATATATTTT.

J is TRBJ2-3 and V is TRBV11-3, with TRBD2 identical over 9 bases. The length of the CDR3 is 14 residues. The V segment lost 7 bases and the J segment 5 bases; nucleotides outside the gene matches: 7. In germline, CDR1 is SGHNT, CDR2 YENEEA. In DNA, the CDR3 is TGTGCCAGCATTGGGCGGGAGGGCCAAGATACGCAGTATTTT. Translated, it gives CASIGREGQDTQYF.

V and J are TRBV28 and TRBJ1-3; TRBD1 agrees at 7 bases. V gave up 6 bases and J gave up 1 base; unmatched junction bases: 15. CDR1 is MDHEN, CDR2 SYDVKM, per germline. The CDR3 has 18 amino acids. This chain's CDR3 is CASSREGAATLSGNTIYF. In nucleotides, the CDR3 is TGTGCCAGCAGCCGCGAGGGGGCGGCTACCCTTTCTGGAAACACCATATATTTT.

This chain connects TRBV30 to TRBJ1-3, with a weak D call TRBD1 (6 bases). The V end was cut by 0 bases, the J end by 3 bases, with 9 bases between. This CDR3 has 14 amino acids. Germline CDR1 GTSNPN, CDR2 SVGIG (reference sequence). CDR3 DNA sequence: TGTGCCTGGAGTGTGGGGGCAGTTGGAAACACCATATATTTT. Its protein product is CAWSVGAVGNTIYF.

The genes are TRBV2 and TRBJ2-1, with a possible D match to TRBD2 (5 bases). Trimming left V 6 bases short and J 7 bases short, with 19 bases between. CDR3 length: 15 amino acids. The germline CDR1 and CDR2 sequences are SNHLY and FYNNEI. The CDR3 loop reads CASSPRGLQRNEQFF. The CDR3 bases are TGTGCCAGCAGCCCTCGTGGACTGCAGAGGAATGAGCAGTTCTTC.

CDR3 coding DNA: TGTGCCAGCAGCCCATTCAGGAACACTGAAGCTTTCTTT. The encoded protein is CASSPFRNTEAFF. The V and J genes are TRBV14 and TRBJ1-1; no clear D gene. This CDR3 spans 13 amino acids. Trimming pared 4 bases from V and 1 base from J, leaving 7 bases between. Germline V gene sequence: CDR1 SGHDN, CDR2 FVKESK. The variable domain in full, with the rest retrieved from reference TRBV14 and TRBJ1-1, is EAGVTQFPSHSVIEKGQTVTLRCDPISGHDNLYWYRRVMGKEIKFLLHFVKESKQDESGMPNNRFLAERTGGTYSTLKVQPAELEDSGVYFCASSPFRNTEAFFGQGTRLTVV.